A selection of T cell receptor beta chains follows, all from one sample in a study of blood T cell repertoires in COVID-19. The data were produced by immunoSEQ multiplex PCR, yet TCRdb's version contains in-frame clones alone and is incomplete. The sample shows tens of thousands of clones, around nine tenths of them seen only once. The sample taken for sequencing was peripheral blood. These TCRs come from a man between 60 and 70 years old with acute or convalescent COVID-19. Both conserved end residues are trimmed from each CDR3. The D gene is left open where the match is weak.

J gene: TRBJ1-5; CDR3 length: 11; V gene: TRBV12-3/TRBV12-4; D gene: -; CDR3 protein: ASSLSVNQPQH
J gene: TRBJ2-1; CDR3 length: 11; V gene: TRBV9; D gene: -; CDR3 protein: ASSTRTDNEQF
J gene: TRBJ2-3; CDR3 length: 17; V gene: TRBV7-2; D gene: TRBD1; CDR3 protein: ASSLPQGVWGRGTDTQY
J gene: TRBJ1-3; CDR3 length: 14; V gene: TRBV19; D gene: -; CDR3 protein: ASSTTTGHSGNTIY
J gene: TRBJ2-6; CDR3 length: 16; V gene: TRBV7-6; D gene: TRBD2; CDR3 protein: ASSLQRGEATGANVLT
J gene: TRBJ2-5; CDR3 length: 15; V gene: TRBV9; D gene: TRBD2; CDR3 protein: ASSVGGSGGPAETQY
J gene: TRBJ1-5; CDR3 length: 12; V gene: TRBV7-2; D gene: TRBD1; CDR3 protein: ASSFRQGAQPQH
J gene: TRBJ1-2; CDR3 length: 12; V gene: TRBV15; D gene: -; CDR3 protein: ATSRETVNYGYT
J gene: TRBJ2-3; CDR3 length: 12; V gene: TRBV28; D gene: -; CDR3 protein: ASSLSTSTDTQY
J gene: TRBJ1-3; CDR3 length: 12; V gene: TRBV5-6; D gene: TRBD1; CDR3 protein: ASSRTGSGNTIY
J gene: TRBJ2-1; CDR3 length: 13; V gene: TRBV19; D gene: -; CDR3 protein: ASSIGQGLGNEQF
J gene: TRBJ1-6; CDR3 length: 13; V gene: TRBV19; D gene: -; CDR3 protein: ASTGGSSRNSPLH